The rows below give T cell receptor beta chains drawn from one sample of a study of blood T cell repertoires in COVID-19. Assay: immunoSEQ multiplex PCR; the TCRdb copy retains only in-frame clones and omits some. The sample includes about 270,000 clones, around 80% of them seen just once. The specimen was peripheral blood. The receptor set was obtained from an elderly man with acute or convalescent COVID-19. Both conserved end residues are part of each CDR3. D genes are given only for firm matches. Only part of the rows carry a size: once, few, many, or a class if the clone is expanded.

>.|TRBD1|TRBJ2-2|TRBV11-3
CASSPPTGLVNTGELFF
TGTGCCAGCAGCCCACCGACAGGGTTAGTGAACACCGGGGAGCTGTTTTTT
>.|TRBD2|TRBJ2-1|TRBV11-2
CASTPLWTSGRADYNEQFF
TGTGCCAGCACCCCTTTATGGACTAGCGGGAGGGCCGACTACAATGAGCAGTTCTTC
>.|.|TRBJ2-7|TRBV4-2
CASSQMLRATYEQYF
TGTGCCAGCAGCCAGATGCTGAGGGCGACCTACGAGCAGTACTTC
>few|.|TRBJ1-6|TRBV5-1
CASSPGGGTNSPLHF
TGCGCCAGCTCCCCAGGTGGGGGCACCAATTCACCCCTCCACTTT
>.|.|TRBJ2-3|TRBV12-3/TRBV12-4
CASSLPPTDTQYF
TGTGCCAGCAGCCTCCCTCCCACAGATACGCAGTATTTT
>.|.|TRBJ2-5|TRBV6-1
CASSEGAGTETQYF
TGTGCCAGCAGTGAAGGAGCCGGTACCGAGACCCAGTACTTC
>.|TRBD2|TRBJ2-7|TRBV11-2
CASSLEQRGYEQYF
TGTGCCAGCAGCTTAGAACAGCGGGGCTACGAGCAGTACTTC
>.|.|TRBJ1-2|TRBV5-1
CASSLAGNEDGYTF
TGCGCCAGCAGCTTGGCGGGAAACGAGGATGGCTACACCTTC
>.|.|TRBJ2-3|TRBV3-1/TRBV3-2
CASSHGGTQYF
TGTGCCAGCAGCCACGGGGGTACGCAGTATTTT
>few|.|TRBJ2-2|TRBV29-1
CSVGLGSGTGELFF
TGCAGCGTTGGTTTGGGCTCCGGTACCGGGGAGCTGTTTTTT
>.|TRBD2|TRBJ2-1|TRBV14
CASSPYGLAGDFGVYNEQFF
TGTGCCAGCAGCCCCTATGGACTAGCGGGAGATTTCGGGGTCTACAATGAGCAGTTCTTC
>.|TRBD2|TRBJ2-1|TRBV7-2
CASSLITGGTSYNEQFF
TGTGCCAGCAGCTTAATCACCGGGGGGACTTCCTACAATGAGCAGTTCTTC
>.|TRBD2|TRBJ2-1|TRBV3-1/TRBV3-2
CASSHGPGTSSYNEQFF
TGTGCCAGCAGCCATGGCCCCGGGACTAGCAGTTACAATGAGCAGTTCTTC
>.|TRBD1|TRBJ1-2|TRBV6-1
CASSEVLTGLYGYTF
TGTGCCAGCAGTGAAGTATTGACAGGGCTCTATGGCTACACCTTC
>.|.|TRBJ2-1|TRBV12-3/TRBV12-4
CASIGRIYNEQFF
TGTGCCAGCATTGGCCGCATCTACAATGAGCAGTTCTTC
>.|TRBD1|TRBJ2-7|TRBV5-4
CASSTVDRGLDEQYF
TGTGCCAGCAGCACGGTGGACAGGGGGCTAGACGAGCAGTACTTC
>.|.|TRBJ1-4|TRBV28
CASSPRGGQTNEKLFF
TGTGCCAGCAGTCCACGGGGGGGCCAAACTAATGAAAAACTGTTTTTT
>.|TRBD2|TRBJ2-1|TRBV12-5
CASGLAGGPGNEQFF
TGTGCTAGTGGGTTAGCGGGAGGGCCAGGCAATGAGCAGTTCTTC
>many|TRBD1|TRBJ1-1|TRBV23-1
CASSRDRDRPGTEAFF
TGCGCCAGCAGTCGGGACAGGGATCGCCCGGGCACTGAAGCTTTCTTT
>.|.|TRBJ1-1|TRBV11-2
CASRSGIEAFF
TGTGCCAGCCGTTCAGGGATTGAAGCTTTCTTT
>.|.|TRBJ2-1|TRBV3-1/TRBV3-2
CASSQERAGTSYNEQFF
TGTGCCAGCAGCCAAGAGAGGGCGGGGACCTCCTACAATGAGCAGTTCTTC
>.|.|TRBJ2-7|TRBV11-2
CASSPLGAGSYEQYF
TGTGCCAGCAGCCCACTTGGGGCCGGCTCCTACGAGCAGTACTTC
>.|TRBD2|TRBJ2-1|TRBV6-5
CASSYGAGGPDEQFF
TGTGCCAGCAGTTACGGGGCGGGAGGGCCGGATGAGCAGTTCTTC
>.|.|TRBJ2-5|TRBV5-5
CASSSLLRPAGAPQETQYF
TGTGCCAGCAGCTCCTTGCTGCGACCGGCGGGGGCACCTCAAGAGACCCAGTACTTC
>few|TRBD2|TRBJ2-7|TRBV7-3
CASSSAGGPLYEQYF
TGTGCCAGCAGCTCAGCGGGAGGGCCGCTTTACGAGCAGTACTTC
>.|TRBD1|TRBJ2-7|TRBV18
CASSAGTGGWNEQYF
TGTGCCAGCTCAGCCGGGACAGGGGGCTGGAACGAGCAGTACTTC
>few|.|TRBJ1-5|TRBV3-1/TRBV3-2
CASSPSGGLSNQPQHF
TGTGCCAGCAGCCCCTCCGGTGGGCTAAGCAATCAGCCCCAGCATTTT
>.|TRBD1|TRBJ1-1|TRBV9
CASSVTQGAYTEAFF
TGTGCCAGCAGCGTAACACAGGGGGCATATACTGAAGCTTTCTTT
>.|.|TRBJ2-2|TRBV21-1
CASSKPSGRNTGELFF
TGTGCCAGCAGCAAACCGAGCGGGAGGAACACCGGGGAGCTGTTTTTT